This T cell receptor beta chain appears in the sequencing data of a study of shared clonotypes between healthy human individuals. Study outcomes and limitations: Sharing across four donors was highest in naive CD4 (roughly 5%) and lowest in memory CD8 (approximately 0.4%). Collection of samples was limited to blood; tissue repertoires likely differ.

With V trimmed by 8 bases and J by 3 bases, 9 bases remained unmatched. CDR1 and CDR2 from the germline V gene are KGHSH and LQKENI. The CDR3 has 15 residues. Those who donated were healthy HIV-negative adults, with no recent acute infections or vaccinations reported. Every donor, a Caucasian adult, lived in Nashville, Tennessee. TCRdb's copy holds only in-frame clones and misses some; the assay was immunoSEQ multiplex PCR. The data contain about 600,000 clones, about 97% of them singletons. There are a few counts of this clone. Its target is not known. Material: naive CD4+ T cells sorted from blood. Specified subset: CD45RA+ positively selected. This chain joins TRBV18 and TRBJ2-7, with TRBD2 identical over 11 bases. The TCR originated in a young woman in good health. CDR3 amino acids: CASTQGTSGIYEQYF. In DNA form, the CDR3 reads TGTGCCAGCACTCAAGGGACTAGCGGAATCTACGAGCAGTACTTC.